This TCR beta chain was captured in a study of CD8 T cells in ankylosing spondylitis. Quantitative 5'-RACE with molecular barcodes was used to make the TCR beta libraries. In TCRdb, the 5' RACE reads were re-called with MiXCR into one record per CDR3 protein. The sample includes 100,000 to 150,000 distinct CDR3 sequences, 17% seen only once; the top ten take 30% to 35%. Many counts were recorded for this clonotype. Its specificity is unknown. The CDR3 covers 15 residues. With V trimmed by 0 bases and J by 5 bases, 6 bases remained unmatched. General study points: Matched synovial fluid from ankylosing spondylitis patients was reported to be enriched for disease-linked clones. Researchers report that disease-linked clones proved CD8+ and relatively rare in peripheral blood. What seemed typical of ankylosing spondylitis blood was a TCR beta motif built from roughly 8 highly homologous variants.

This TCR came from a male donor with ankylosing spondylitis. The sample was blood, either unsorted or a sorted T cell fraction (not recorded which). The chain recombines TRBV12-3 or TRBV12-4 with TRBJ1-1; 7 nucleotides align to TRBD1. CDR3: CASSLAQGGRTEAFF. CDR3 in DNA: TGTGCCAGCAGTTTAGCGCAAGGGGGCCGGACTGAAGCTTTCTTT.